This is a list of T cell receptor beta chains from one sample in a study of CD8 T cells in Susac syndrome. Each CDR3 protein gets one entry after TCRdb re-called the immunoSEQ multiplex PCR reads with MiXCR. There are approximately 160,000 distinct CDR3 sequences in the sample; around 95% occur only once, and more than 0.11% lies in the top ten. The specimen was CD4+ T cells from PBMCs. The receptors stem from a human donor in good health. The CDR3 runs from the conserved cysteine through the conserved F or W. A D gene is named only where the DNA matches it firmly. Rows give clone size only sometimes, using once, few, many, or a class for an expanded clone.

J | V | length | size | D | DNA | CDR3
TRBJ1-2 | TRBV3-1 | 16 | - | - | TGTGCCAGCAGCCAAGATCGAAGGACAGCCGACTATGGCTACACCTTC | CASSQDRRTADYGYTF
TRBJ2-1 | TRBV12-3/TRBV12-4 | 14 | - | - | TGTGCCAGCAGGGGAGGCTTCTCCTACAATGAGCAGTTCTTC | CASRGGFSYNEQFF
TRBJ2-2 | TRBV5-1 | 13 | once | - | TGCGCCAGCAGCTTGGCGGACACCGGGGAGCTGTTTTTT | CASSLADTGELFF
TRBJ2-4 | TRBV7-2 | 17 | - | TRBD2 | TGTGCCAGCAGCTTAGCCGGGACTAGCGGGTGGGAAAACATTCAGTACTTC | CASSLAGTSGWENIQYF
TRBJ1-5 | TRBV6-2/TRBV6-3 | 15 | once | TRBD1 | TGTGCCAGCATGCTTTCAGGGGGCGGCAGGCAGCCCCAGCATTTT | CASMLSGGGRQPQHF
TRBJ2-7 | TRBV12-3/TRBV12-4 | 13 | - | - | TGTGCCAGCAAGATCCGGGCCCTCTACGAGCAGTACTTC | CASKIRALYEQYF
TRBJ1-4 | TRBV5-4 | 14 | - | TRBD1 | TGTGCCAGCAGCTTGACAGGGGGCGGTGAAAAACTGTTTTTT | CASSLTGGGEKLFF
TRBJ2-6 | TRBV5-1 | 14 | - | - | TGCGCCAGCAGCGCTAGCTCTGGGGCCAACGTCCTGACTTTC | CASSASSGANVLTF
TRBJ2-2 | TRBV11-2 | 14 | - | - | TGTGCCAGCAGCTTATTTGGGTTCACCGGGGAGCTGTTTTTT | CASSLFGFTGELFF
TRBJ2-5 | TRBV5-5 | 14 | - | - | TGTGCCAGCAGCTTGGCGGCAGGGACGGAGACCCAGTACTTC | CASSLAAGTETQYF
TRBJ2-7 | TRBV2 | 15 | - | TRBD1 | TGTGCCAGCAGTCACCCGGGACAGGGCAACTACGAGCAGTACTTC | CASSHPGQGNYEQYF
TRBJ2-7 | TRBV11-1 | 14 | few | - | TGTGCCAGCAGCTTGGGCAGGGGAGCCTACGAGCAGTACTTC | CASSLGRGAYEQYF
TRBJ2-1 | TRBV9 | 16 | - | TRBD2 | TGTGCCAGCAGGAGGAATAGCGGGGGCCATAACAATGAGCAGTTCTTC | CASRRNSGGHNNEQFF
TRBJ1-2 | TRBV20-1 | 15 | - | - | TGCAGTGCTAGCAGGGACTCCAACTCCAACTATGGCTACACCTTC | CSASRDSNSNYGYTF
TRBJ2-2 | TRBV6-2/TRBV6-3 | 15 | - | TRBD2 | TGTGCCAGCACTCCCGCGGGGGAATGGGCCGGGGAGCTGTTTTTT | CASTPAGEWAGELFF
TRBJ1-5 | TRBV7-2 | 15 | - | TRBD1 | TGTGCCAGCAGCCTTCGGACAGGGCAAAATCAGCCCCAGCATTTT | CASSLRTGQNQPQHF
TRBJ2-1 | TRBV5-1 | 15 | - | - | TGCGCCAGCAGACAGGACTATCGACCCTACAATGAGCAGTTCTTC | CASRQDYRPYNEQFF
TRBJ2-7 | TRBV7-9 | 15 | - | - | TGTGCCAGCAGCTTAGGATCGGGGGGGACAGTCGAGCAGTACTTC | CASSLGSGGTVEQYF
TRBJ2-7 | TRBV20-1 | 13 | - | TRBD1 | TGCAGTGCTCCGACAGGGTCGTTTTCCGAGCAGTACTTC | CSAPTGSFSEQYF
TRBJ2-1 | TRBV3-1 | 16 | - | TRBD2 | TGTGCCAGCAGCCAACCAGCGGGGGGGCCCCGAAATGAGCAGTTCTTC | CASSQPAGGPRNEQFF
TRBJ2-2 | TRBV7-2 | 16 | - | - | TGTGCCAGCAGCTTAGCTAGCGGCTCGAACACCGGGGAGCTGTTTTTT | CASSLASGSNTGELFF
TRBJ1-1 | TRBV5-1 | 14 | - | - | TGCGCCAGCAGCTTGCGACAGCCCAACACTGAAGCTTTCTTT | CASSLRQPNTEAFF
TRBJ2-3 | TRBV24-1 | 14 | - | - | TGTGCCACCAGTGATTCAGGGTTGGCAGATACGCAGTATTTT | CATSDSGLADTQYF
TRBJ2-1 | TRBV7-9 | 15 | - | TRBD1 | TGTGCCAGCAGCCTCGGGACAGGCCGGCCAAATGAGCAGTTCTTC | CASSLGTGRPNEQFF
TRBJ2-2 | TRBV12-1 | 18 | - | - | TGTGCCAGCAGCTGGAGTTCGGCGGGGCCCCCGAACACCGGGGAGCTGTTTTTT | CASSWSSAGPPNTGELFF
TRBJ2-5 | TRBV12-3/TRBV12-4 | 15 | once | - | TGTGCCAGCAGATTTGAAGGGGCTGGACAAGAGACCCAGTACTTC | CASRFEGAGQETQYF
TRBJ1-2 | TRBV6-1 | 13 | - | - | TGTGCCAGCAGTGCGAGCAGGAACTATGGCTACACCTTC | CASSASRNYGYTF
TRBJ2-3 | TRBV19 | 14 | - | - | TGTGCCAGTAGTTCCCGGGGATACACAGATACGCAGTATTTT | CASSSRGYTDTQYF
TRBJ1-2 | TRBV5-1 | 13 | - | - | TGCGCCAGCAGCCCAAGCGGGGGAACGGGCTACACCTTC | CASSPSGGTGYTF
TRBJ2-1 | TRBV27 | 16 | - | - | TGTGCCAGCAATCGGGCAGGACTCAGGGTCCACAATGAGCAGTTCTTC | CASNRAGLRVHNEQFF
TRBJ2-1 | TRBV2 | 14 | - | TRBD1 | TGTGCCAGCAGTGAAGTTCAGGGGGCCGATGAGCAGTTCTTC | CASSEVQGADEQFF
TRBJ2-6 | TRBV29-1 | 13 | - | - | TGCAGCGTCCAGGTCTCTGGGGCCAACGTCCTGACTTTC | CSVQVSGANVLTF
TRBJ1-5 | TRBV27 | 14 | - | - | TGTGCCAGCAGTCCCCGGGGCGCTAATCAGCCCCAGCATTTT | CASSPRGANQPQHF
TRBJ1-6 | TRBV12-3/TRBV12-4 | 14 | - | - | TGTGCCAGCAGCACGGACGGCTATAATTCACCCCTCCACTTT | CASSTDGYNSPLHF
TRBJ1-3 | TRBV29-1 | 14 | - | - | TGCAGCGTAGAAAAACAGAGCTCTGGAAACACCATATATTTT | CSVEKQSSGNTIYF
TRBJ1-4 | TRBV7-8 | 19 | - | TRBD1 | TGTGCCAGCAGCTTAAGCCCAGGGGGCTTTTTTGCAACTAATGAAAAACTGTTTTTT | CASSLSPGGFFATNEKLFF